This T cell receptor beta chain emerged from a study of cytomegalovirus exposure and HLA in healthy donors. About the research overall: T cells numbering about 180 million yielded 117 million unique TCR beta sequences in an earlier analysis.

PCR amplification relied on 60 Vbeta primers (plus 13 Jbeta primers). Assay used: immunoSEQ multiplex PCR; TCRdb lists only in-frame clones, some missing. The sample lists some 180,000 clones; 87% were seen once. This cohort consisted of healthy bone marrow donors. The length of the CDR3 is 15 residues. Per the germline V gene, CDR1 is MRHNA and CDR2 is SNTAGT. V was shortened by 5 bases and J by 4 bases, with 15 bases between the two germline ends. The chain joins TRBV6-4 to TRBJ2-1, with a weak D call TRBD1 (6 bases). This clonotype was obtained from a boy younger than 10 in good health and CMV-seronegative. Input material: PBMCs. This chain's CDR3 is CASSLQGMAYNEQFF. CDR3 DNA sequence: TGTGCCAGCAGTTTACAGGGTATGGCTTACAATGAGCAGTTCTTC.